The 7 T cell receptor delta chains reported below all come from one sample, sequenced in a study of gamma-delta chains in newborns, infants, children. TCRdb fed the reads into CATT to redo clone calling. This sample has 6,500 to 9,000 delta-chain clones, with less than 2% found just once. Sequenced: blood. The receptors originated from a child who was a newborn, infant or young child, either healthy, febrile or measles-vaccinated (not recorded which).

This clone was observed a handful of times. TCRdb's protein for this DNA is that of a much larger clone and differs from the translation at residue 11, likely a read error; the protein shown is the DNA translation. The chain links TRDV2 to TRDJ3; 7 bases agree with TRDD3. There are 19 residues in the CDR3. Germline V gene sequence: CDR1 GEAIGNYY, CDR2 EKD. V trimming: 1 base; J trimming: 3 bases; junction bases outside the gene matches: 11. The CDR3 here is CACDTAYWGPFWDTRQMFF. The CDR3 nucleotides read TGTGCCTGTGACACGGCCTACTGGGGACCGTTCTGGGACACCCGACAGATGTTTTTC.

There are a few counts of this clone. The chain recombines TRDV2 with TRDJ1; 9 bases line up with TRDD3. After removal of 0 bases from V and 7 bases from J, the junction contained 11 bases not matched to a gene. Germline CDR1 reads GEAIGNYY; CDR2 reads EKD. This CDR3 is 16 amino acids long. The CDR3 DNA follows: TGTGCCTGTGACACCGCACCCTCTACTGGGGGAGGTAAACTCATCTTT. This gives the protein CACDTAPSTGGGKLIF.

The chain couples TRDV1 to TRDJ1, with TRDD2 as a possible D gene (8 bases). CDR1 is TSWWSYY, CDR2 QGS, per germline. The CDR3 has 22 residues. V dropped 3 bases and J dropped 0 bases, with 32 bases sitting between them. CDR3 loop: CALGESRLPSWGLHLYTDKLIF. The CDR3 region has the DNA TGTGCTCTTGGGGAGTCCCGCCTTCCTAGCTGGGGGCTGCATCTGTACACCGATAAACTCATCTTT.

As concerns this clone: It is likely a read error: a sequence one base away is far more abundant. This chain links TRDV2 with TRDJ3, with 9 bases lining up with TRDD3. V was pared by 3 bases and J by 4 bases, with 15 bases of the junction left unmatched. The CDR3 extends over 20 amino acids. Germline V CDR1 and CDR2: GEAIGNYY, EKD. The CDR3 sequence is CACDAVLLGDHVWDTRQMFF. Here the CDR3 DNA reads TGTGCCTGTGACGCCGTCCTACTGGGGGACCACGTTTGGGACACCCGACAGATGTTTTTC.

This clone has only a few counts. With a much larger clone just one base away, this may be a read error. The sample has other DNA sequences that encode this CDR3 too. The rearrangement uses TRDV2 and TRDJ3, with 13 nucleotides matching TRDD3. CDR1 and CDR2 (germline): GEAIGNYY, EKD. The junction had 13 bases not matched to a gene; V was cut back by 3 bases and J by 3 bases. The CDR3 runs 21 residues. CDR3 DNA: TGTGCCTGTGACCGTCCCGGGACTGGGGGATACGCTCGCTGGGACACCCGACAGATGTTTTTC. It translates to CACDRPGTGGYARWDTRQMFF.

Ten or more counts support this clone. This chain links TRDV1 with TRDJ3; 12 bases are a match to TRDD3. The germline V gene encodes CDR1 TSWWSYY and CDR2 QGS. The CDR3 is made up of 27 amino acids. With V trimmed by 6 bases and J by 0 bases, 30 bases remained unmatched. The CDR3, as DNA: TGTGCTCTTGGCCCTCGAGTTACTCCTCCCTACTCTACTGGGGGATACTCTAGCTCCTGGGACACCCGACAGATGTTTTTC. It codes for CALGPRVTPPYSTGGYSSSWDTRQMFF.

This clone is judged medium-sized. Other DNA variants within this sample encode the same CDR3. J is TRDJ2 and V is TRDV1; D possibly corresponds to TRDD3 (5 bases). CDR1 and CDR2 from the germline V gene are TSWWSYY and QGS. The CDR3 runs to 17 residues. V shed 0 bases and J shed 3 bases, with 14 bases lying between them. CDR3 bases: TGTGCTCTTGGGGAACTCTTCACTGGCGCTATGACAGCACAACTCTTCTTT. It yields the protein CALGELFTGAMTAQLFF.